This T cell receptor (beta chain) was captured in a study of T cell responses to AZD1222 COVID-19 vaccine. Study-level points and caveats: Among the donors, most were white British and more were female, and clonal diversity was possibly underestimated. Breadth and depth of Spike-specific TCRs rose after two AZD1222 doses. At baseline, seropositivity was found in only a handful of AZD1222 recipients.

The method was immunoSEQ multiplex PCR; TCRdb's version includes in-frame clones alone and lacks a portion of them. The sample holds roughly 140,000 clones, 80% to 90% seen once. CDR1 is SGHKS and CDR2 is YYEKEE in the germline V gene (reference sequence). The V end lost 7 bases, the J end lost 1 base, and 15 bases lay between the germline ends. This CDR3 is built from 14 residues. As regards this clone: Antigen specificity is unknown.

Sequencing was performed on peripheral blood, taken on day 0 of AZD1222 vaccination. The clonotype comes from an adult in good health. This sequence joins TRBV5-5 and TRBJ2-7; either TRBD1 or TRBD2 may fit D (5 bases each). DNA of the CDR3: TGTGCCAGCTGGTCGCCAGGGACGTCCTACGAGCAGTACTTC. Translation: CASWSPGTSYEQYF.